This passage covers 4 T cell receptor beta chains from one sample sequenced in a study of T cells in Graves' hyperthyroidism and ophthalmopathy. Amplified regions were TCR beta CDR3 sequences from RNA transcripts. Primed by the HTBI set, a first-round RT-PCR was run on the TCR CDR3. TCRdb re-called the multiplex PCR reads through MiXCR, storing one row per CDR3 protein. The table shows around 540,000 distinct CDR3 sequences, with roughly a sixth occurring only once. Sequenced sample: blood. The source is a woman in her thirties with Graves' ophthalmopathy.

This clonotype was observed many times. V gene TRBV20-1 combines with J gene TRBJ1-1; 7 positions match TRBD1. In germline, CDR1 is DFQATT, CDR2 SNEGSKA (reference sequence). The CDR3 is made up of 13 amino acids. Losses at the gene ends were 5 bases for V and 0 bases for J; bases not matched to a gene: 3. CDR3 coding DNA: TGCAGTGCTGGGACAGAGATGAACACTGAAGCTTTCTTT. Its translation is CSAGTEMNTEAFF.

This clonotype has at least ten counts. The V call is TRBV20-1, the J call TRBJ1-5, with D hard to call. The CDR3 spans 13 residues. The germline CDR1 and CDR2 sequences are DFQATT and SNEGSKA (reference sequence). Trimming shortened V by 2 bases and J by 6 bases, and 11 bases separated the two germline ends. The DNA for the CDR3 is TGCAGTGCTAGAAAGGGAGTGCGTCAGCCCCAGCATTTT. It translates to CSARKGVRQPQHF.

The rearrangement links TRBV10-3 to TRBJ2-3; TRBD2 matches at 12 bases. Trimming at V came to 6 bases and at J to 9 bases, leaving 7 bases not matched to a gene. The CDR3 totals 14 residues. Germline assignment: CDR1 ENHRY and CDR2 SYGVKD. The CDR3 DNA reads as TGTGCCATCAGGGGACTAGCGGGCGTGGGGACGCAGTATTTT. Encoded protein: CAIRGLAGVGTQYF.

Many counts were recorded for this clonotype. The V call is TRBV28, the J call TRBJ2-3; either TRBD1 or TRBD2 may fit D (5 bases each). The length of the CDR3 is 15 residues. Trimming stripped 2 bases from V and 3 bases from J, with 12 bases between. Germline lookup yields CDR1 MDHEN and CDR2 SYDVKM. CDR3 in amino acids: CASSLGGQTTDTQYF. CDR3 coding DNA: TGTGCCAGCAGTTTAGGAGGACAAACTACAGATACGCAGTATTTT.